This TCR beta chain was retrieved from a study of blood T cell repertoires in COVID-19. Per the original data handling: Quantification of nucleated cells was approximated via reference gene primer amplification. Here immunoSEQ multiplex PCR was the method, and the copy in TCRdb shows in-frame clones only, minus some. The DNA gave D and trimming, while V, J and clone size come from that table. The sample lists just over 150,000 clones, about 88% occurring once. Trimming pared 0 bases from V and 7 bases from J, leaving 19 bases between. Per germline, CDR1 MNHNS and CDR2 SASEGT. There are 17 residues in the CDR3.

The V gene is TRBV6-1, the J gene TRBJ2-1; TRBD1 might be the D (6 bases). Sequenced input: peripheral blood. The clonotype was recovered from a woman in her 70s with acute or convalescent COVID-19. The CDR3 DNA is TGTGCCAGCAGTGAAGCGTACAGGGTAGGTGAAAGGAATGAGCAGTTCTTC. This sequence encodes CASSEAYRVGERNEQFF.